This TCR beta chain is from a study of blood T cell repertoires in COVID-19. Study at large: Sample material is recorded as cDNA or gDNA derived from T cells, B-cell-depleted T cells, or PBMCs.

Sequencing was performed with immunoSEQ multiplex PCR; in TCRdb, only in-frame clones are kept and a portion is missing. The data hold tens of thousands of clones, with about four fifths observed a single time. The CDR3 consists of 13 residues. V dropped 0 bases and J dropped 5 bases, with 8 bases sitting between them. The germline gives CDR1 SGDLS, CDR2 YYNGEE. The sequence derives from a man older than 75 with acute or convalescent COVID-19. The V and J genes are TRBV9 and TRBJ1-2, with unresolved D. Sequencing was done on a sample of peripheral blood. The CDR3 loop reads CASSVERDYGYTF. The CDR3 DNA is TGTGCCAGCAGCGTAGAGAGGGATTATGGCTACACCTTC. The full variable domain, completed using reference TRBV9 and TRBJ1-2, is DSGVTQTPKHLITATGQRVTLRCSPRSGDLSVYWYQQSLDQGLQFLIQYYNGEERAKGNILERFSAQQFPDLHSELNLSSLELGDSALYFCASSVERDYGYTFGSGTRLTVV.